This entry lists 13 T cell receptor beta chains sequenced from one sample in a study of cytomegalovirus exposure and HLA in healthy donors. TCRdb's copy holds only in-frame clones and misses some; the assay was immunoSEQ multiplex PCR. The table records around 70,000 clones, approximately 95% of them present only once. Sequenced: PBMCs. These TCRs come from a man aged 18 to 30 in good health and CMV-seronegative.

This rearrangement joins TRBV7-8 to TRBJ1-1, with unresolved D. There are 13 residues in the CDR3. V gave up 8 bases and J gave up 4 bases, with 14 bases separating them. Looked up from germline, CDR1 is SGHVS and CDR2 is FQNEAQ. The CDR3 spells CASSKPGSTEAFF. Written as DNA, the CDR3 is TGTGCCAGCTCAAAACCAGGTAGCACTGAAGCTTTCTTT.

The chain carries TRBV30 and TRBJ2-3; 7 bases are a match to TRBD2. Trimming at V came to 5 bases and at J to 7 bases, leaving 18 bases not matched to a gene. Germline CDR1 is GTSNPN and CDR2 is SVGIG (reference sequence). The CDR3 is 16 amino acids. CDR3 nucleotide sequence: TGTGCCTGGCGAACCCCCTCGCGGGGGTTGAGAAATACGCAGTATTTT. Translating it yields CAWRTPSRGLRNTQYF. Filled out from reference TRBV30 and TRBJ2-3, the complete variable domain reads SQTIHQWPATLVQPVGSPLSLECTVEGTSNPNLYWYRQAAGRGLQLLFYSVGIGQISSEVPQNLSASRPQDRQFILSSKKLLLSDSGFYLCAWRTPSRGLRNTQYFGPGTRLTVL.

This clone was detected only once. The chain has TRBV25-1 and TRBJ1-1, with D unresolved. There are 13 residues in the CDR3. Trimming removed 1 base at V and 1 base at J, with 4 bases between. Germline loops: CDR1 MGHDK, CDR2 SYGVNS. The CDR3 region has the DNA TGTGCCAGCAGTGAATCCGGGAACACTGAAGCTTTCTTT. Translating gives CASSESGNTEAFF. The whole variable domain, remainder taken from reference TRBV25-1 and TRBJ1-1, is EADIYQTPRYLVIGTGKKITLECSQTMGHDKMYWYQQDPGMELHLIHYSYGVNSTEKGDLSSESTVSRIRTEHFPLTLESARPSHTSQYLCASSESGNTEAFFGQGTRLTVV.

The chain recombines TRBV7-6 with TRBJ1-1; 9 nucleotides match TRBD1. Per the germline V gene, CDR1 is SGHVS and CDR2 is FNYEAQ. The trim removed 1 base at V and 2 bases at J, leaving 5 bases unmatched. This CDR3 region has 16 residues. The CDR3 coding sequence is TGTGCCAGCAGCTTAGGAACAGGGGGCTCCAACACTGAAGCTTTCTTT. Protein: CASSLGTGGSNTEAFF.

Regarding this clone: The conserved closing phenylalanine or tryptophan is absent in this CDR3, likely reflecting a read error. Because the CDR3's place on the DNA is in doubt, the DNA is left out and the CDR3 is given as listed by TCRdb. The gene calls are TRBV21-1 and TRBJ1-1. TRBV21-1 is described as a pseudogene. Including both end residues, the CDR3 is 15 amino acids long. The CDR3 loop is CASSKVEATTNALGL.

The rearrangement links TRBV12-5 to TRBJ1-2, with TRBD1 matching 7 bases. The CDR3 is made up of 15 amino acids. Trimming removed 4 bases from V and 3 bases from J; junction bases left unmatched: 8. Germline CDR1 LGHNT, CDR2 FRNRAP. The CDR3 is CASGSPDRVDYGYTF. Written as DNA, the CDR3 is TGTGCTAGTGGTTCCCCTGACAGGGTCGACTATGGCTACACCTTC.

Here the CDR3 reads CASSLGAGYNEQFF. CDR3 nucleotide sequence: TGTGCCAGCAGTTTAGGAGCGGGGTACAATGAGCAGTTCTTC. V is TRBV27 and J is TRBJ2-1; 7 bases map to TRBD2. CDR3 length: 14 amino acids. Unmatched junction bases numbered 2, after V lost 2 bases and J lost 4 bases. Germline CDR1 reads MNHEY; CDR2 reads SMNVEV (reference sequence).

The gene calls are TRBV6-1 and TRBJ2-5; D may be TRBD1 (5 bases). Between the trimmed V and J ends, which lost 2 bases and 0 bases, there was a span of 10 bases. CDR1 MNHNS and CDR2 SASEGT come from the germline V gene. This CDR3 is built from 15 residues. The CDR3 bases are TGTGCCAGCAGTGAAACAGGATTGAACCAAGAGACCCAGTACTTC. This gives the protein CASSETGLNQETQYF.

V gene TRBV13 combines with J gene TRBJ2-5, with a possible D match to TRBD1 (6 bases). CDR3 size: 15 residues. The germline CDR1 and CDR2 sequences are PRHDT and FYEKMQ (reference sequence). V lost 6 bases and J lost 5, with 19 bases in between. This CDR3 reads CASRPGTLGFETQYF. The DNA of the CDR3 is TGTGCCAGCAGGCCCGGGACATTAGGCTTCGAGACCCAGTACTTC.

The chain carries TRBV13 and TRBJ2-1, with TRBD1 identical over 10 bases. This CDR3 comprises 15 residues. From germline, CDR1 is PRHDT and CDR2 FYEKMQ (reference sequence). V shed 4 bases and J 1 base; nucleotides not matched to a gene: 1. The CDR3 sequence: CASSSDRGSYNEQFF. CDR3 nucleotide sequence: TGTGCCAGCAGCTCGGACAGGGGGTCCTACAATGAGCAGTTCTTC.

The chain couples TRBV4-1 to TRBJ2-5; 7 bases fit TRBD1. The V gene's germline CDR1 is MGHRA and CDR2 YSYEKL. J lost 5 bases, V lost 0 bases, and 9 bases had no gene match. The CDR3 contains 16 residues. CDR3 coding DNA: TGCGCCAGCAGCCAAGAGGGCGAGGGGGCATCGGAGACCCAGTACTTC. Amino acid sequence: CASSQEGEGASETQYF.

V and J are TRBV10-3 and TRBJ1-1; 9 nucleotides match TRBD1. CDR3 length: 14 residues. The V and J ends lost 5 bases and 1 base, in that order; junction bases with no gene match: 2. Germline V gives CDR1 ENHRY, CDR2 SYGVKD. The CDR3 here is CAISPGQGNTEAFF. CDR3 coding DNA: TGTGCCATCAGTCCGGGACAGGGGAACACTGAAGCTTTCTTT.

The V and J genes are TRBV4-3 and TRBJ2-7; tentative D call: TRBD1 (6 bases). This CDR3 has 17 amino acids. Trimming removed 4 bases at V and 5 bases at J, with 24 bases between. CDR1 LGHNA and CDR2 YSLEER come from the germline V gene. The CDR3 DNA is TGCGCCAGCAGCCGGTCTTTGGTCCCGAGGGCAGGGGACGAGCAGTACTTC. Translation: CASSRSLVPRAGDEQYF.